This TCR beta chain originates from a study of T-cell reconstitution after alpha-beta-depleted transplantation in children. Many counts were recorded for this clonotype. This CDR3 spans 15 amino acids. Trimming removed 4 bases at V and 6 bases at J, with 15 bases between. Germline values: CDR1 LGHNA, CDR2 YNFKEQ. Unique molecular identifiers were incorporated during preparation of the TCRbeta library. Via MiXCR, TCRdb re-called the PCR reads, giving one row per CDR3 protein. The sample has approximately 400,000 distinct CDR3 sequences, about a tenth seen once; the top ten hold 4.5% to 6.5%. The sequencing here drew on PBMCs from the stem cell graft donor, taken from the stem cell graft. This clonotype was obtained from a human donor who donated a stem cell graft to a child with acute myeloid leukemia. The chain couples TRBV4-2 to TRBJ2-2; no firm D call. DNA of the CDR3: TGTGCCAGCAGCCTAAACGATGCTGCTTCCGGGGAGCTGTTTTTT. Protein: CASSLNDAASGELFF.